Listed below are T cell receptor beta chains from one sample, sequenced in a study of shared clonotypes between healthy human individuals. Assay: immunoSEQ multiplex PCR; the TCRdb copy retains only in-frame clones and omits some. This table holds 90,000 to 120,000 clones, around 64% found once. The sample comprised memory CD8+ T cells sorted from blood. These receptors were taken from a woman younger than 45 in good health. Each CDR3 is given with its conserved first and last residue. A D gene is named only where the DNA matches it firmly. The listing skips clone size in some rows; elsewhere it reads once, few, many or a size class.

d_call	j_call	clone_size	v_call	cdr3_length	cdr3_aa	cdr3_nt
-	TRBJ1-1	-	TRBV10-1	14	CASSRDSSGTEAFF	TGCGCCAGCAGCCGGGACTCGAGTGGGACTGAAGCTTTCTTT
-	TRBJ2-6	-	TRBV12-5	22	CASGYDVFEGRLGVSGANVLTF	TGTGCTAGCGGCTACGATGTTTTCGAAGGAAGGCTGGGAGTATCGGGGGCCAACGTCCTGACTTTC
TRBD1	TRBJ2-1	-	TRBV27	17	CASSSVLRQGGYNEQFF	TGTGCCAGCAGTTCTGTTTTGAGACAGGGCGGCTACAATGAGCAGTTCTTC
-	TRBJ2-2	-	TRBV5-1	14	CASSWGENTGELFF	TGCGCCAGCAGCTGGGGAGAGAACACCGGGGAGCTGTTTTTT
-	TRBJ2-2	-	TRBV28	14	CASKGGLDTGELFF	TGTGCCAGCAAAGGGGGGTTGGACACCGGGGAGCTGTTTTTT
TRBD2	TRBJ2-1	-	TRBV28	15	CASSPGTSGSNEQFF	TGTGCCAGCAGTCCCGGGACTAGCGGTTCCAATGAGCAGTTCTTC
-	TRBJ2-7	few	TRBV28	16	CASSPPMPGLNYEQYF	TGTGCCAGCAGCCCCCCCATGCCAGGATTAAACTACGAGCAGTACTTC
-	TRBJ2-7	-	TRBV6-1	14	CASSRTVAAYEQYF	TGTGCCAGCAGTAGGACAGTCGCCGCCTACGAGCAGTACTTC
-	TRBJ1-4	many	TRBV6-1	14	CASSGGKGGEKLFF	TGTGCCAGCAGTGGAGGGAAGGGAGGTGAAAAACTGTTTTTT
TRBD2	TRBJ2-1	medium-sized	TRBV28	14	CASMRGGSYNEQFF	TGTGCCAGCATGCGGGGGGGCTCCTACAATGAGCAGTTCTTC
-	TRBJ2-3	-	TRBV19	17	CASSVWAGSDGTDTQYF	TGTGCCAGTAGTGTTTGGGCAGGGAGTGATGGCACAGATACGCAGTATTTT
TRBD1	TRBJ2-1	few	TRBV7-8	15	CASSPRQGPYNEQFF	TGTGCCAGCAGCCCTCGACAGGGCCCCTACAATGAGCAGTTCTTC
TRBD1	TRBJ2-5	-	TRBV28	15	CASRPPGQGLWTQYF	TGTGCCAGCAGACCCCCGGGACAGGGTCTATGGACCCAGTACTTC
-	TRBJ1-5	-	TRBV6-1	15	CASTEQGARNQPQHF	TGTGCCAGCACCGAACAGGGAGCGAGGAATCAGCCCCAGCATTTT
-	TRBJ1-5	-	TRBV2	16	CASTTRGTGQPQPQHF	TGTGCCAGCACAACGAGAGGAACAGGTCAACCTCAGCCCCAGCATTTT
-	TRBJ1-3	-	TRBV5-1	14	CASSRGESGNTIYF	TGCGCCAGCAGCAGGGGAGAATCTGGAAACACCATATATTTT
-	TRBJ2-7	few	TRBV25-1	15	CASSEKDFASYEQYF	TGTGCCAGCAGTGAAAAGGACTTCGCCTCCTACGAGCAGTACTTC
TRBD1	TRBJ1-2	few	TRBV13	19	CASSHRRLGQGSRDYGYTF	TGTGCCAGCAGCCATCGGCGGTTGGGACAGGGCTCCCGGGACTATGGCTACACCTTC
TRBD2	TRBJ2-1	few	TRBV9	15	CASSRGLAGVSSQFF	TGTGCCAGCAGCCGGGGGCTAGCGGGAGTGAGTAGTCAGTTCTTC
TRBD2	TRBJ2-7	-	TRBV6-5	15	CASSSAASGSYEQYF	TGTGCCAGCAGTTCCGCGGCTAGCGGTTCCTACGAGCAGTACTTC
TRBD1	TRBJ1-1	-	TRBV5-4	17	CASSYMDRGRLGTEAFF	TGTGCCAGCAGCTACATGGACAGGGGCCGTTTGGGCACTGAAGCTTTCTTT
-	TRBJ1-5	-	TRBV10-2	13	CASSEYRVQPQHF	TGCGCCAGCAGTGAGTATAGGGTGCAGCCCCAGCATTTT
-	TRBJ2-7	few	TRBV5-6	13	CASSFLSGYEQYF	TGTGCCAGCAGCTTTTTGAGTGGGTACGAGCAGTACTTC
-	TRBJ2-7	few	TRBV27	14	CASSLQGKYYEQYF	TGTGCCAGCAGTTTGCAGGGGAAGTACTACGAGCAGTACTTC
TRBD2	TRBJ2-1	once	TRBV2	14	CASLGTSSYNEQFF	TGTGCCAGCCTAGGGACTAGCTCCTACAATGAGCAGTTCTTC
-	TRBJ1-2	-	TRBV11-2	14	CASSSTQGGYGYTF	TGTGCCAGCAGCTCAACACAGGGAGGCTATGGCTACACCTTC
-	TRBJ1-3	-	TRBV6-6	15	CASSPLLSSGNTIYF	TGTGCCAGCAGCCCCCTACTTTCCTCTGGAAACACCATATATTTT
-	TRBJ2-5	-	TRBV2	16	CASSYLLQGRQETQYF	TGTGCCAGCAGTTACCTCCTACAGGGCCGCCAAGAGACCCAGTACTTC
-	TRBJ2-2	few	TRBV7-9	14	CASSPRAYTGELFF	TGTGCCAGCAGCCCGAGGGCCTACACCGGGGAGCTGTTTTTT
-	TRBJ1-5	-	TRBV5-1	14	CASSLVPGFQPQHF	TGCGCCAGCAGCTTGGTCCCAGGTTTTCAGCCCCAGCATTTT
-	TRBJ2-1	few	TRBV6-6	13	CASSYSNGDEQFF	TGTGCCAGCAGTTACTCAAACGGGGATGAGCAGTTCTTC
TRBD1	TRBJ2-1	-	TRBV29-1	15	CSVTQPGQNYNEQFF	TGCAGCGTAACGCAGCCGGGACAGAACTACAATGAGCAGTTCTTC
TRBD2	TRBJ2-1	once	TRBV9	15	CASSVWDSGRIGQFF	TGTGCCAGCAGCGTATGGGATAGCGGGAGGATCGGGCAGTTCTTC
-	TRBJ2-3	-	TRBV6-4	14	CASSFSLGTDTQYF	TGTGCCAGCTCGTTTAGTTTGGGCACAGATACGCAGTATTTT
-	TRBJ2-7	-	TRBV4-1	15	CASSSRLEGSYEQYF	TGTGCCAGCAGCTCCAGACTAGAAGGCTCCTACGAGCAGTACTTC
-	TRBJ2-7	-	TRBV2	16	CASSARLNVKFYEQYF	TGTGCCAGCAGTGCTCGTCTGAACGTAAAATTCTACGAGCAGTACTTC
TRBD2	TRBJ2-2	-	TRBV10-3	16	CAIPGTSDSNTGELFF	TGTGCCATCCCAGGGACTAGCGATTCGAACACCGGGGAGCTGTTTTTT
TRBD2	TRBJ2-6	many	TRBV4-1	21	CASSHSDWASGSSSGANVLTF	TGCGCCAGCAGCCACTCCGATTGGGCTAGCGGGAGCAGCTCTGGGGCCAACGTCCTGACTTTC
-	TRBJ2-7	few	TRBV9	15	CASSVGGAPSHEQYF	TGTGCCAGCAGCGTAGGGGGGGCACCGTCCCACGAGCAGTACTTC
-	TRBJ2-5	-	TRBV11-2	15	CASSQATAYQETQYF	TGTGCCAGCAGCCAAGCGACAGCGTACCAAGAGACCCAGTACTTC
TRBD1	TRBJ2-3	-	TRBV9	16	CASSVGDRVGTDTQYF	TGTGCCAGCAGCGTAGGCGACAGGGTAGGGACAGATACGCAGTATTTT
-	TRBJ2-1	-	TRBV15	15	CATSREGDPYNEQFF	TGTGCCACCAGCAGAGAGGGTGACCCCTACAATGAGCAGTTCTTC
-	TRBJ2-2	once	TRBV27	13	CATLGGDTGELFF	TGTGCCACCCTAGGGGGGGATACCGGGGAGCTGTTTTTT
-	TRBJ2-4	-	TRBV11-2	13	CASSPPAKNIQYF	TGTGCCAGCAGCCCCCCAGCCAAAAACATTCAGTACTTC
-	TRBJ2-2	-	TRBV21-1	13	CASSNTNTGELFF	TGTGCCAGCAGCAACACGAACACCGGGGAGCTGTTTTTT
TRBD2	TRBJ2-1	-	TRBV28	13	CASSFSGINEQFF	TGTGCCAGCAGTTTCAGCGGGATCAATGAGCAGTTCTTC
-	TRBJ1-3	-	TRBV14	13	CASKWTLGNTIYF	TGTGCCAGCAAGTGGACGCTTGGAAACACCATATATTTT
TRBD2	TRBJ2-1	few	TRBV19	17	CASSGRTSGRAEHEQFF	TGTGCCAGTAGTGGCCGGACTAGCGGGAGGGCCGAGCATGAGCAGTTCTTC
-	TRBJ1-2	-	TRBV29-1	13	CSVDTGRGYGYTF	TGCAGCGTTGATACAGGCCGCGGTTATGGCTACACCTTC
-	TRBJ2-2	few	TRBV27	13	CASSLPYTGELFF	TGTGCCAGCAGTTTACCTTACACCGGGGAGCTGTTTTTT